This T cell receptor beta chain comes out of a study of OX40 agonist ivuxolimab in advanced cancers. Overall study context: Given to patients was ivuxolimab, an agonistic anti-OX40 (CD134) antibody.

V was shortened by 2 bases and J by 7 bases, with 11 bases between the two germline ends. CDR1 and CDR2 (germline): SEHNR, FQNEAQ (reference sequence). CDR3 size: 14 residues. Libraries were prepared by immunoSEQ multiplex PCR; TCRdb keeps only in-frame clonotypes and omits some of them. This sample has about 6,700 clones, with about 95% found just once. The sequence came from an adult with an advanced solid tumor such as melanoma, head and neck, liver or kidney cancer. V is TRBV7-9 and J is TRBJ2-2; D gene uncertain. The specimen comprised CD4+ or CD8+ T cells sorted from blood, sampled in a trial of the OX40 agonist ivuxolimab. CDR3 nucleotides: TGTGCCAGCAGCTTAAAGAGAGACCTCGGGGAGCTGTTTTTT. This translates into CASSLKRDLGELFF.